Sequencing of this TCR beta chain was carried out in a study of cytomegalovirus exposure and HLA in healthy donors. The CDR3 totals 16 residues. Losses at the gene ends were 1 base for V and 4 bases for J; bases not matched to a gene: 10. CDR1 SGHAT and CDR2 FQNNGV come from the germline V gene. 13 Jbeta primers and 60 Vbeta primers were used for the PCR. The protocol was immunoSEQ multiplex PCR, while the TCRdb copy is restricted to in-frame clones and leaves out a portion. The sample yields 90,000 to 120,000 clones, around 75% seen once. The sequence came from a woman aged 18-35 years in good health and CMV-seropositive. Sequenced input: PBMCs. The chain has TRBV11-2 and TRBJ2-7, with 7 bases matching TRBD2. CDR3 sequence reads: CASSLVAVPGGYEQYF. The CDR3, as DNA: TGTGCCAGCAGCTTAGTCGCAGTTCCGGGGGGATACGAGCAGTACTTC.